The T cell receptor (beta chain) described here comes from a study of technical replicates of blood from several donors. The data were produced by immunoSEQ multiplex PCR, yet TCRdb's version contains in-frame clones alone and is incomplete. The sample carries about 12,000 clones, 90% to 95% recorded once. The ends were cut back, 0 bases at V and 3 bases at J, with 13 bases in the middle. This CDR3 region has 15 residues. The germline V gene encodes CDR1 SGDLS and CDR2 YYNGEE. The gene calls are TRBV9 and TRBJ2-7, with TRBD2 as a possible D gene (5 bases). The specimen was PBMCs. This clonotype was sampled from a human donor in good health. The CDR3 sequence: CASSVDRTPNYEQYF. The CDR3 nucleotides read TGTGCCAGCAGCGTAGATAGGACTCCAAACTACGAGCAGTACTTC.